The 26 T cell receptor beta chains in this list originate from one sample, sequenced in a study of vaccination and CD4 T cells after COVID-19. Sequencing of the DNA from cultured CD4+ T cells was carried out with the Oncomine TCR Beta short-read assay. MiXCR, run by TCRdb on the PCR reads, gives a single entry per CDR3 protein. The sample lists over 14,000 distinct CDR3 sequences, 50% to 55% occurring once. Their antigen targets remain unknown. This sample's treatment: approximately 11-day PBMC culture with coronavirus spike peptide pools or control peptides (ViraFEST assay). The sample was CD4+ T cells from blood, cultured in vitro. The origin of the receptors is a human donor who had recovered from COVID-19.

V and J are TRBV7-9 and TRBJ1-1; D not resolved. CDR1 and CDR2 from the germline V gene are SEHNR and FQNEAQ (reference sequence). Trimming left V 5 bases short and J 5 bases short, with 9 bases between. The CDR3 has 12 residues. The CDR3 here is CASSPLGTEAFF. CDR3 DNA: TGTGCCAGCAGCCCACTTGGGACTGAAGCTTTCTTT.

This chain connects TRBV20-1 to TRBJ1-4; D gene uncertain. The CDR3 consists of 15 residues. V was trimmed by 3 bases and J by 5 bases, leaving 16 bases between them. Germline V gives CDR1 DFQATT, CDR2 SNEGSKA (reference sequence). The CDR3 nucleotides read TGCAGTGCTAGCAACCCGGTTTGGCCCAATGAAAAACTGTTTTTT. Protein sequence: CSASNPVWPNEKLFF.

This clonotype rates as medium-sized (0.01 to 0.1%). V gene TRBV11-2 combines with J gene TRBJ1-2; D may be TRBD1 (6 bases). The CDR3 has 13 residues. The germline V and J ends were trimmed by 5 bases and 6 bases, with 13 bases remaining between them. Germline CDR1 reads SGHAT; CDR2 reads FQNNGV. The CDR3 loop reads CASSTRGADGYTF. DNA of the CDR3: TGTGCCAGCAGCACACGGGGGGCCGATGGCTACACCTTC. The whole variable domain, filled in from reference TRBV11-2 and TRBJ1-2, reads EAGVAQSPRYKIIEKRQSVAFWCNPISGHATLYWYQQILGQGPKLLIQFQNNGVVDDSQLPKDRFSAERLKGVDSTLKIQPAKLEDSAVYLCASSTRGADGYTFGSGTRLTVV.

CDR3 bases: TGTGCCACCAGCAGAGATCCCGAAAGCACAGATACGCAGTATTTT. Translating gives CATSRDPESTDTQYF. This chain connects TRBV15 to TRBJ2-3; D is ambiguous. Trimming pared 0 bases from V and 0 bases from J, leaving 7 bases between. CDR1 and CDR2 from the germline V gene are LNHNV and YYDKDF (reference sequence). This CDR3 region has 15 residues. The entire variable domain, with the rest obtained from reference TRBV15 and TRBJ2-3, is as follows: DAMVIQNPRYQVTQFGKPVTLSCSQTLNHNVMYWYQQKSSQAPKLLFHYYDKDFNNEADTPDNFQSRRPNTSFCFLDIRSPGLGDTAMYLCATSRDPESTDTQYFGPGTRLTVL.

The chain couples TRBV30 to TRBJ2-5; D is unclear. This CDR3 region has 11 residues. Trimming took off 1 base at V and 5 bases at J, with 5 bases between the two ends. Germline V CDR1 and CDR2: GTSNPN, SVGIG (reference sequence). CDR3 bases: TGTGCCTGGAGTGCCCGGGAGACCCAGTACTTC. Translated: CAWSARETQYF.

This chain links TRBV19 with TRBJ1-2; 9 positions agree with TRBD1. Trimming removed 5 bases from V and 7 bases from J; junction bases left unmatched: 14. This CDR3 spans 16 amino acids. Germline V gives CDR1 LNHDA, CDR2 SQIVND (reference sequence). The CDR3 is CASSYRTLDRGGGYTF. The CDR3 coding sequence is TGTGCCAGTAGTTACCGCACCCTGGACAGGGGTGGTGGCTACACCTTC.

V and J are TRBV20-1 and TRBJ1-2, with a tentative D call TRBD1 (5 bases). Germline values: CDR1 DFQATT, CDR2 SNEGSKA (reference sequence). V was clipped by 3 bases and J by 2 bases, with 16 bases between them. The length of the CDR3 is 15 residues. The CDR3 here is CSARPKNRGNYGYTF. The CDR3 DNA is TGCAGTGCTAGGCCAAAGAATCGGGGGAACTATGGCTACACCTTC.

The V call is TRBV4-3, the J call TRBJ1-1; perhaps TRBD1 as D (6 bases). The V end lost 3 bases, the J end lost 6 bases, and 17 bases lay between the germline ends. The germline V gene encodes CDR1 LGHNA and CDR2 YSLEER. The CDR3 has 15 amino acids. The CDR3 bases are TGCGCCAGCAGCCAGGGTGGAGGGGGAACGCCTGAAGCTTTCTTT. Protein product: CASSQGGGGTPEAFF.

The chain has TRBV7-2 and TRBJ2-3; D call uncertain. With 4 bases removed from V and 4 bases from J, the gap between germline ends came to 9 bases. Germline lookup yields CDR1 SGHTA and CDR2 FQGNSA. The CDR3 is 13 residues long. CDR3 amino acids: CASSWVGPDTQYF. The CDR3 nucleotides are TGTGCCAGCAGCTGGGTCGGTCCAGATACGCAGTATTTT.

The rearrangement links TRBV20-1 to TRBJ2-1; a possible D gene is TRBD2 (5 bases). CDR1 and CDR2 from the germline V gene are DFQATT and SNEGSKA (reference sequence). V was clipped by 6 bases and J by 4 bases, with 16 bases between them. The CDR3 runs to 14 residues. CDR3: CSAPKDGGYNEQFF. In DNA form, the CDR3 reads TGCAGTGCCCCAAAGGACGGCGGGTACAATGAGCAGTTCTTC.

The rearrangement uses TRBV5-4 and TRBJ2-2; weak D call: TRBD2 (5 bases). This CDR3 has 16 residues. The germline V and J ends were trimmed by 0 bases and 1 base, with 10 bases remaining between them. Germline assignment: CDR1 SGHNT and CDR2 YYREEE (reference sequence). The CDR3 reads CASSLVGGRNTGELFF. The CDR3 DNA is TGTGCCAGCAGCTTGGTGGGTGGGAGGAACACCGGGGAGCTGTTTTTT.

In its sample, this clonotype was seen a few times. CDR3 nucleotides: TGTGCCAGCAGGCCCGGACTATTCAACACAGATACGCAGTATTTT. The encoded protein is CASRPGLFNTDTQYF. The J gene is TRBJ2-3, the V gene TRBV2, with D possibly TRBD2 on 6 matching bases. Trimming took off 6 bases at V and 2 bases at J, with 15 bases between the two ends. Germline CDR1 SNHLY, CDR2 FYNNEI. The CDR3 runs 15 residues. Full variable domain (missing parts from reference TRBV2 and TRBJ2-3): EPEVTQTPSHQVTQMGQEVILRCVPISNHLYFYWYRQILGQKVEFLVSFYNNEISEKSEIFDDQFSVERPDGSNFTLKIRSTKLEDSAMYFCASRPGLFNTDTQYFGPGTRLTVL.

V gene TRBV7-8 combines with J gene TRBJ2-1; maybe TRBD1 (5 bases). There are 14 residues in the CDR3. The germline V and J ends were trimmed by 5 bases and 6 bases, with 14 bases remaining between them. Germline V CDR1 and CDR2: SGHVS, FQNEAQ. For the CDR3, the DNA is TGTGCCAGCAGCATTCCCGGCCAGGGCAATGAGCAGTTCTTC. This codes for CASSIPGQGNEQFF.

This chain links TRBV2 with TRBJ2-7; 12 bases map to TRBD1. Trimming cost V 6 bases and J 5 bases; bases outside gene matches: 8. The CDR3 extends over 15 amino acids. Germline CDR1 and CDR2: SNHLY and FYNNEI. The CDR3 reads CASSVGGTGGNEQYF. As DNA, the CDR3 is TGTGCCAGCAGCGTAGGAGGGACAGGGGGCAACGAGCAGTACTTC.

This clonotype was detected a few times. The chain uses TRBV7-3 and TRBJ2-3, with a possible D match to TRBD1 (6 bases). The CDR3 is 13 residues long. Trimming took off 4 bases at V and 4 bases at J, with 9 bases between the two ends. Per germline, CDR1 SGHTA and CDR2 FQGTGA. CDR3 in DNA: TGTGCCAGCAGCTCAGGGGAGCCAGATACGCAGTATTTT. Residues: CASSSGEPDTQYF.

This clonotype was seen only a few times. J is TRBJ2-3 and V is TRBV7-3; 12 bases fit TRBD2. The V segment lost 5 bases and the J segment 5 bases; nucleotides outside the gene matches: 14. Germline V gives CDR1 SGHTA, CDR2 FQGTGA. The CDR3 totals 18 residues. CDR3 sequence: CASSTQPPSGGGRDTQYF. In DNA, the CDR3 is TGTGCCAGCAGCACACAGCCTCCTAGCGGGGGGGGTAGAGATACGCAGTATTTT.

The CDR3 is CASSLAGGNQPQHF. The CDR3 DNA sequence: TGTGCCAGCAGTTTAGCAGGGGGCAATCAGCCCCAGCATTTT. The J gene is TRBJ1-5, the V gene TRBV12-3 or TRBV12-4; D possibly corresponds to TRBD1 (5 bases). Between the trimmed V and J ends, which lost 0 bases and 2 bases, there was a span of 5 bases. The CDR3 length is 14 residues.

The rearrangement uses TRBV2 and TRBJ2-3, with 13 bases aligning to TRBD2. The germline V gene encodes CDR1 SNHLY and CDR2 FYNNEI. The CDR3 length is 17 residues. V lost 6 bases to trimming and J lost 1 base; unmatched junction nucleotides: 7. As DNA, the CDR3 is TGTGCCAGCAGGGGGGGACTAGCGGGACGGGGCACAGATACGCAGTATTTT. Translating it yields CASRGGLAGRGTDTQYF.

The V and J genes are TRBV21-1 and TRBJ1-5. TRBV21-1 is labeled a pseudogene. The CDR3 is made up of 17 amino acids. The CDR3 reads CASSWVAGLGLDQPQHF. CDR3 DNA sequence: TGTGCCAGCAGCTGGGTGGCGGGATTGGGACTGGATCAGCCCCAGCATTTT.

The V gene is TRBV3-1, the J gene TRBJ2-6; D unclear. This CDR3 is 13 amino acids long. The germline V gene encodes CDR1 LGHDT and CDR2 YNNKEL (reference sequence). Trimming shortened V by 4 bases and J by 2 bases, and 3 bases separated the two germline ends. In nucleotides, the CDR3 is TGTGCCAGCAGCCCCCCTGGGGCCAACGTCCTGACTTTC. Protein sequence: CASSPPGANVLTF.

This clonotype qualifies as medium-sized. The chain links TRBV6-2 or TRBV6-3 to TRBJ2-7; 12 bases align to TRBD1. The CDR3 has 18 residues. Trimming at V came to 6 bases and at J to 4 bases, leaving 16 bases not matched to a gene. Germline CDR1 is MNHEY and CDR2 is SVGEGT. CDR3 bases: TGTGCCAGCAGCCCCGTCCCGGGACAGGGGGCCTCGTTTTACGAGCAGTACTTC. This translates into CASSPVPGQGASFYEQYF.

This chain connects TRBV10-3 to TRBJ2-2, with a tentative D call TRBD1 (6 bases). CDR1 and CDR2 from the germline V gene are ENHRY and SYGVKD. Deletions cut 6 bases from V and 0 bases from J, with 14 bases between. This CDR3 has 16 residues. In nucleotides, the CDR3 is TGTGCCATCAGCCTAGGCCGGACAGCGAACACCGGGGAGCTGTTTTTT. It translates to CAISLGRTANTGELFF.

The V gene is TRBV28, the J gene TRBJ2-3; tentatively, D is TRBD1 (6 bases). CDR1 and CDR2 from the germline V gene are MDHEN and SYDVKM. CDR3 length: 13 amino acids. V lost 6 bases to trimming and J lost 3 bases, with 10 bases between them. The CDR3 DNA reads TGTGCCAGCAGCCGACAGGAAACAGATACGCAGTATTTT. It specifies CASSRQETDTQYF.

The V call is TRBV5-1, the J call TRBJ1-5; unclear D gene. The CDR3 sequence is 14 residues long. Germline CDR1 and CDR2: SGHRS and YFSETQ. The V end was cut by 0 bases, the J end by 6 bases, with 10 bases between. DNA of the CDR3: TGCGCCAGCAGCTTGGGGACGGCTGGTCAGCCCCAGCATTTT. Amino acids: CASSLGTAGQPQHF.

Judged by abundance, this clonotype is large. The chain uses TRBV6-1 and TRBJ1-2, with D maybe TRBD1 (6 bases). Germline loops: CDR1 MNHNS, CDR2 SASEGT. The CDR3 runs 14 residues. Trimming left V 6 bases short and J 7 bases short, with 18 bases between. In DNA form, the CDR3 reads TGTGCCAGCAGCTTCCGGGGGGGGGCCGGTGGCTACACCTTC. Its translation: CASSFRGGAGGYTF.

The V call is TRBV5-1, the J call TRBJ2-2; weak D call: TRBD1 (6 bases). Trimming pared 6 bases from V and 5 bases from J, leaving 11 bases between. This CDR3 has 13 amino acids. The germline CDR1 and CDR2 sequences are SGHRS and YFSETQ. CDR3 bases: TGCGCCAGCACCGAACAGGGAACCGGGGAGCTGTTTTTT. Its translation: CASTEQGTGELFF.